This T cell receptor (beta chain) was captured by sequencing in a study of vaccination effects on CD4 cells after COVID-19. Overall study: Median timing of post-vaccine samples was 72 days after the second dose.

A remark on this clone: Its antigen is still unknown.

The CDR3 runs to 12 residues. Germline CDR1 WSHSY, CDR2 SAAADI. Trimming cost V 3 bases and J 8 bases, with 8 bases left between them. The ViraFEST assay expanded antigen-specific CD4+ T cells with viral peptide pools before sequencing. The culture ran for under eleven days, and then CD4+ T cells were isolated. Two-dose BNT162b2 or mRNA-1273 vaccination was given to participants. Using immunoSEQ multiplex PCR, the repertoire was profiled, and TCRdb retains in-frame clones only, with some absent. The sample gives 20,000 to 25,000 clones, roughly three quarters of which show up once; 9.1% is in the top ten.

The V call is TRBV10-2, the J call TRBJ2-1; no reliable D call. Sequencing used CD4+ T cells from PBMCs cultured with HCoV-229E spike peptides, obtained after COVID-19 vaccination. The clonotype originates from a human donor who received a COVID-19 vaccine. This chain's CDR3 is CASSDRRDEQFF. The CDR3, as DNA: TGCGCCAGCAGTGATCGTCGGGATGAGCAGTTCTTC.